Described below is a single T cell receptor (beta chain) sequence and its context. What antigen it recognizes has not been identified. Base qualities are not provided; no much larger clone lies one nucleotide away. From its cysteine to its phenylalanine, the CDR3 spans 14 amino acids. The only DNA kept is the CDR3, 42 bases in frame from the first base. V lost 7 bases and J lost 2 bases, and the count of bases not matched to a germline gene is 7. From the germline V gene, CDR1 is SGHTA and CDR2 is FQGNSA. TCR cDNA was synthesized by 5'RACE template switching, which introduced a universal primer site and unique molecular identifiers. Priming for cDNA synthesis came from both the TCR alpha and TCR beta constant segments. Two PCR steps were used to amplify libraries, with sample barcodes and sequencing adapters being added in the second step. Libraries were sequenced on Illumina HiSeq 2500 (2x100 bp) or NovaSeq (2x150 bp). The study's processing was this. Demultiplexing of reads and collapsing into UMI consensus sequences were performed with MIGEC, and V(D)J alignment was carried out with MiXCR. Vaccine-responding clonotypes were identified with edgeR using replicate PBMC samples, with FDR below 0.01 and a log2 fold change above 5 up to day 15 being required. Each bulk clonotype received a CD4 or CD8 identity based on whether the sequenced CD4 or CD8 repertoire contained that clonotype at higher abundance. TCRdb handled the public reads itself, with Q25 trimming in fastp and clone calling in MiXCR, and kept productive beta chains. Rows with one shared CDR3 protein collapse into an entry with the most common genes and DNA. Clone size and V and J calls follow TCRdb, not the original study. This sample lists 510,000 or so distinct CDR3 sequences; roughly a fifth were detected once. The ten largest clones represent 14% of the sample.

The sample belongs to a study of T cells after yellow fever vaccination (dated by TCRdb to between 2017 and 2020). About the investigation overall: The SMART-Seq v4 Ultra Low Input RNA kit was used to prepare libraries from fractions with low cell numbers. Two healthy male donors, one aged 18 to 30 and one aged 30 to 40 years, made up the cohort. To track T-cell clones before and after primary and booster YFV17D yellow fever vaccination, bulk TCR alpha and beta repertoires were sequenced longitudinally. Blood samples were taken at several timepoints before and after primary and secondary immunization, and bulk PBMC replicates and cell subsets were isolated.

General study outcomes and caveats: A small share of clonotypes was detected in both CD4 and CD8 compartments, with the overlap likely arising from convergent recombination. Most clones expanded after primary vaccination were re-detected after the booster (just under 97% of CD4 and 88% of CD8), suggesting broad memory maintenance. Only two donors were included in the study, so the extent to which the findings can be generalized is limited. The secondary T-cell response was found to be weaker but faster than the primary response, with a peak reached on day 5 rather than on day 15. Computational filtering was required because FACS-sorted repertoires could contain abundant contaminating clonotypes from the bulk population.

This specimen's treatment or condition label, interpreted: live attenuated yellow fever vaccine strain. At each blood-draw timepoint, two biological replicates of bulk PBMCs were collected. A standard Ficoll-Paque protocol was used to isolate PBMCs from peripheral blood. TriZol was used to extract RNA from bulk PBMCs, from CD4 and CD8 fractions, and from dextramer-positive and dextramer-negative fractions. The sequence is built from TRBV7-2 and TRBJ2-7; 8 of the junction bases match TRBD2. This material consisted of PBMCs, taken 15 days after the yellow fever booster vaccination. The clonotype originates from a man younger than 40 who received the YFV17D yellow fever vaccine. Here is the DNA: TGTGCCAGCACCCCAGCAGCGGGAGCCTACGAGCAGTACTTC. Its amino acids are CASTPAAGAYEQYF.